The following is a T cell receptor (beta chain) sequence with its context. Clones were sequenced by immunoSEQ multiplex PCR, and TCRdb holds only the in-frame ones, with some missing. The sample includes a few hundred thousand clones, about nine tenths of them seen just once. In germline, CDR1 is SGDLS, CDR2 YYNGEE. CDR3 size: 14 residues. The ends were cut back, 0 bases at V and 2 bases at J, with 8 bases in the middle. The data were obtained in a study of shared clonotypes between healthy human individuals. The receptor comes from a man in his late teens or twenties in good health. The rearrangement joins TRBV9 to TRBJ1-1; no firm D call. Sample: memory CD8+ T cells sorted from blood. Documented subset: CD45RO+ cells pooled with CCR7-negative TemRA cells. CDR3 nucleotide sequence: TGTGCCAGCAGCGTAGGGGTAGCTAACACTGAAGCTTTCTTT. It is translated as CASSVGVANTEAFF.